This T cell receptor beta chain is drawn from a study of T cells in Graves' hyperthyroidism and ophthalmopathy. Germline CDR1 SSHAT, CDR2 FNYEAQ (reference sequence). The CDR3 is 13 amino acids. A word on this clonotype: One junction end disagrees with the germline gene, perhaps due to a read error.

The TCR beta CDR3 regions underwent amplification using RNA transcripts as the source. A set of HTBI primers served as the primers for a first-round RT-PCR of the TCR CDR3. TCRdb re-called the multiplex PCR reads through MiXCR, storing one row per CDR3 protein. This table holds about 200,000 distinct CDR3 sequences, about 16% found once. The chain couples TRBV7-7 to TRBJ1-5; D gene uncertain. The origin of this receptor is a man aged 40-49 years with Graves' hyperthyroidism. The specimen sequenced was blood. The DNA of the CDR3 is TGTGCTAGCAGCTTAGCGGCGGGAGAGCCCCAGCATTTT. Translated, it gives CASSLAAGEPQHF.